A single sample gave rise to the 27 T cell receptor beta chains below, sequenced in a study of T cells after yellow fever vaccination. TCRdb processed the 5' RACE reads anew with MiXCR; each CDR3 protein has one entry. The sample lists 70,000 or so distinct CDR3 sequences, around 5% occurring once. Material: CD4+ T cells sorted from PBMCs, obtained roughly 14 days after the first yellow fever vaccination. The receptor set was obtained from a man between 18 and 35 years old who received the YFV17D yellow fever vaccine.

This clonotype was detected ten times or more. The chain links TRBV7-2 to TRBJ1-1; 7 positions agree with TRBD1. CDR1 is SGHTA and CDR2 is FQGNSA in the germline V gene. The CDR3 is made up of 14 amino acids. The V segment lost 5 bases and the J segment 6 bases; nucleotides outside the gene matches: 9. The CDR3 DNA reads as TGTGCCAGCAGCGGGGGACAGCTCCTAGCTGAAGCTTTCTTT. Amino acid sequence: CASSGGQLLAEAFF.

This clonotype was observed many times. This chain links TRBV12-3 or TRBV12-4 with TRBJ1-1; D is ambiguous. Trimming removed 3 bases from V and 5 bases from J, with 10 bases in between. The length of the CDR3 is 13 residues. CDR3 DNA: TGTGCCAGCAGTTTCTCAGAAGGGACTGAAGCTTTCTTT. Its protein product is CASSFSEGTEAFF.

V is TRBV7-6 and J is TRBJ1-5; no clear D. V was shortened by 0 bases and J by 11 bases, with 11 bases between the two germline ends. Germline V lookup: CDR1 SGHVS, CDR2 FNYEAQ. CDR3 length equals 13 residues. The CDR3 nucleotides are TGTGCCAGCAGCTTAGCGGAGCTATCAGCCCAGCATTTT. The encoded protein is CASSLAELSAQHF.

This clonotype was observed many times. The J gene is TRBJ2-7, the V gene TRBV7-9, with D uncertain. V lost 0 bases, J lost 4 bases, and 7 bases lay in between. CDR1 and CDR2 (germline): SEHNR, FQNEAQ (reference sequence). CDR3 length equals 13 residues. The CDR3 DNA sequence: TGTGCCAGCAGCTTAGCGGGCGGATACGAGCAGTACGTC. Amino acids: CASSLAGGYEQYV.

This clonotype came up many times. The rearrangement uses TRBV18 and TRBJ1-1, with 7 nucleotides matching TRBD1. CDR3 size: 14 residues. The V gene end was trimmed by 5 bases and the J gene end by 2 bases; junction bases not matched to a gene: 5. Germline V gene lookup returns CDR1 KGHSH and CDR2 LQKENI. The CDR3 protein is CASSAGTDNTEAFF. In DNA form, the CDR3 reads TGTGCCAGCTCAGCCGGGACAGATAACACTGAAGCTTTCTTT.

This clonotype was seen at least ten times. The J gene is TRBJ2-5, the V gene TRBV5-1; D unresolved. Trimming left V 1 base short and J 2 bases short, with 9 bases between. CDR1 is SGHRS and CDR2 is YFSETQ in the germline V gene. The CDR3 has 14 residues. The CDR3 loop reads CASSLSTAQETQYF. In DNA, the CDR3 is TGCGCCAGCAGCTTGTCAACAGCGCAAGAGACCCAGTACTTC.

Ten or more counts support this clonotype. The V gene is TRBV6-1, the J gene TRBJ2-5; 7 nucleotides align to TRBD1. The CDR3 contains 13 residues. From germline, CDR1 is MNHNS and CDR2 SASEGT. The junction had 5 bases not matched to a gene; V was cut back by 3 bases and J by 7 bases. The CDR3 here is CASSDLDRRTQYF. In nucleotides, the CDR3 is TGTGCCAGCAGTGACCTGGACAGGCGGACCCAGTACTTC.

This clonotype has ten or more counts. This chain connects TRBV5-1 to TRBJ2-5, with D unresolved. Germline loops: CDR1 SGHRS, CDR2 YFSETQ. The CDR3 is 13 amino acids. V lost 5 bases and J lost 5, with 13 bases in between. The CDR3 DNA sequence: TGCGCCAGCAGTGTTAGGTGGCGCGAGACCCAGTACTTC. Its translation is CASSVRWRETQYF.

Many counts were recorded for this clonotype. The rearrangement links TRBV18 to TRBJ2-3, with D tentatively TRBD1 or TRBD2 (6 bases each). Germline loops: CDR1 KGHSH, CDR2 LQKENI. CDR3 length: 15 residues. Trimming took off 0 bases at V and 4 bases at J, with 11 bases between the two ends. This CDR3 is CASSPPGGRADTQYF. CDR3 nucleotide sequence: TGTGCCAGCTCACCACCGGGGGGCCGGGCAGATACGCAGTATTTT.

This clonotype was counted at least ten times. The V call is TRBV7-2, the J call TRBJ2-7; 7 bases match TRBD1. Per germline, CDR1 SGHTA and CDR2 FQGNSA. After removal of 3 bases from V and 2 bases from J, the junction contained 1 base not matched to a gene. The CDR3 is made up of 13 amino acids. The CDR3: CASSFDRAYEQYV. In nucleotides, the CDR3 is TGTGCCAGCAGCTTCGACAGGGCCTACGAGCAGTACGTC.

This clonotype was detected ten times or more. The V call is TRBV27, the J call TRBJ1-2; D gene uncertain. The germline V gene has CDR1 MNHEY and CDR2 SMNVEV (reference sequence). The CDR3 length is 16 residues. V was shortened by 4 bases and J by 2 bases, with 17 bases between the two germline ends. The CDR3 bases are TGTGCCAGCAGTTATCGACCCCCGGGAGTCAACTATGGCTACACCTTC. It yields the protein CASSYRPPGVNYGYTF.

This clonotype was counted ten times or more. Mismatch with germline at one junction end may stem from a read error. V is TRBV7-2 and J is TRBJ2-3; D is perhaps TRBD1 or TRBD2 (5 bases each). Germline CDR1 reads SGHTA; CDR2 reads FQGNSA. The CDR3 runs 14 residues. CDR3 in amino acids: CASSLALGPDTQYF. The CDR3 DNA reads TGTGCCAGCAGCCTAGCTTTGGGACCAGATACGCAGTATTTT.

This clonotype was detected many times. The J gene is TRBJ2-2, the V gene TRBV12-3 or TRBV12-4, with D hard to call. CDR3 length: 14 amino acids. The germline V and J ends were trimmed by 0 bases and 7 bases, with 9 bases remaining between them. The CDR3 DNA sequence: TGTGCCAGCAGTTTAGCGCAGTATAGCGGGGAGCTGTTTTTT. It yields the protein CASSLAQYSGELFF.

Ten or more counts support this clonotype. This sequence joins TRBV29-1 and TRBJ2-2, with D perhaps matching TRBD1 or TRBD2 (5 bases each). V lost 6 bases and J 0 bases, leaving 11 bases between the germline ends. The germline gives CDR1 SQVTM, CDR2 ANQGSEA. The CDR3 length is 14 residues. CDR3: CSVPGTTNTGELFF. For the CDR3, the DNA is TGCAGCGTCCCAGGGACCACGAACACCGGGGAGCTGTTTTTT.

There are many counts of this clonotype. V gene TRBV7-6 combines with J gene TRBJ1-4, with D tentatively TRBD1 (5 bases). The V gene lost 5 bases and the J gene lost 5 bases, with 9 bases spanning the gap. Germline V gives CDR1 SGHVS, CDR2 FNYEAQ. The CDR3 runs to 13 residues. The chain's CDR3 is CASSIGGNEKLFF. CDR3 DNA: TGTGCCAGCAGCATCGGGGGGAATGAAAAACTGTTTTTT.

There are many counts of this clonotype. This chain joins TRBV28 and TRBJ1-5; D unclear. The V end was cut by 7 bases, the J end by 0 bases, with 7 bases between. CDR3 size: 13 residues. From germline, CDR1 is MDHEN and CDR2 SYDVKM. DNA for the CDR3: TGTGCCAGCATCGAGAGTAGCAATCAGCCCCAGCATTTT. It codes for CASIESSNQPQHF.

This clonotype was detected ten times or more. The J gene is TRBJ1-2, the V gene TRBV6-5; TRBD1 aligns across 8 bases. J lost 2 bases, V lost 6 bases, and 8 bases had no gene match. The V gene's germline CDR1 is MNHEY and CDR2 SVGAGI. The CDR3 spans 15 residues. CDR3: CASSRTGGINYGYTF. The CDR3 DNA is TGTGCCAGCAGCCGCACAGGGGGGATCAACTATGGCTACACCTTC.

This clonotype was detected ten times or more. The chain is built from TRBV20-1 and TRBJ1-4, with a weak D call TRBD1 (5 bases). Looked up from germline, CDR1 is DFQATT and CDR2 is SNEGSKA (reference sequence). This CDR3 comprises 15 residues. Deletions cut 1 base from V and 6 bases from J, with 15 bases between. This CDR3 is CSARVLGGWDEKLFF. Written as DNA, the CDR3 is TGCAGTGCTAGAGTCCTCGGGGGATGGGATGAAAAACTGTTTTTT.

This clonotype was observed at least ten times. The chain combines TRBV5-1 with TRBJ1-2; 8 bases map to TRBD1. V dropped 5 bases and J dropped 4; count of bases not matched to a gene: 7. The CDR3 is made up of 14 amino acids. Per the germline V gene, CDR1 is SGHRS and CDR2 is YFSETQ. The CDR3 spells CASRPRGQGYGYTF. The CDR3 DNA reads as TGCGCCAGCAGACCCAGGGGGCAGGGCTATGGCTACACCTTC.

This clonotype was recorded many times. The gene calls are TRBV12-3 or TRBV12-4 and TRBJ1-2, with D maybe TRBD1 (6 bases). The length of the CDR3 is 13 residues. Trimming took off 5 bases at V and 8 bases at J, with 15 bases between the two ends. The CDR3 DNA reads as TGTGCCAGCAGTCTCAGGGGATCGAGGGGCTACACCTTC. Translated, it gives CASSLRGSRGYTF.

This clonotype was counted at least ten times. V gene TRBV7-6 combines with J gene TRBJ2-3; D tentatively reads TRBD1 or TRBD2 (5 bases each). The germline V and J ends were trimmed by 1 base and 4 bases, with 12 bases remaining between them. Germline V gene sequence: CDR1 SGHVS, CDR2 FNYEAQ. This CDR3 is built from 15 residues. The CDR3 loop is CASSLGLGVADTQYF. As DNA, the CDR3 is TGTGCCAGCAGCTTAGGTCTGGGGGTGGCAGATACGCAGTATTTT.

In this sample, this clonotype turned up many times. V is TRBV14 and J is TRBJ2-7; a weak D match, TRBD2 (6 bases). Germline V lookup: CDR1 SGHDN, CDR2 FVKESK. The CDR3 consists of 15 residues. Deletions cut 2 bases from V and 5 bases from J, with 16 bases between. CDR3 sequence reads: CASSQSGVSVDEQYF. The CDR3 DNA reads TGTGCCAGCAGCCAATCGGGGGTGAGTGTAGACGAGCAGTACTTC.

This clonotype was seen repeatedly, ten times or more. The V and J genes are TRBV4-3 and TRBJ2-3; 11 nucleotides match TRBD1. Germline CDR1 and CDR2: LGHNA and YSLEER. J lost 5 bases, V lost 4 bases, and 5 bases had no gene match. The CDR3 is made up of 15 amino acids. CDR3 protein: CASSLSGTGGDTQYF. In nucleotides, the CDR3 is TGCGCCAGCAGCCTTAGCGGGACAGGGGGAGATACGCAGTATTTT.

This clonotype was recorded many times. The CDR3 coding sequence is TGCAGTGCCGCCCTTCGCTCCTATAATTCACCCCTCCACTTT. It encodes CSAALRSYNSPLHF. V is TRBV20-1 and J is TRBJ1-6; D unresolved. This CDR3 comprises 14 residues. Between the trimmed V and J ends, which lost 6 bases and 0 bases, there was a span of 9 bases. Germline V CDR1 and CDR2: DFQATT, SNEGSKA (reference sequence).

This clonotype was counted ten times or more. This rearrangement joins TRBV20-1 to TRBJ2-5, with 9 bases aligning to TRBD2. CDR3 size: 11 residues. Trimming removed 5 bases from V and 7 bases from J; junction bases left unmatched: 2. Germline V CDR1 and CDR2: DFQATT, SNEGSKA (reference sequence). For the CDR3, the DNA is TGCAGTGCTGTGACTAGCGGGACCCAGTACTTC. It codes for CSAVTSGTQYF.

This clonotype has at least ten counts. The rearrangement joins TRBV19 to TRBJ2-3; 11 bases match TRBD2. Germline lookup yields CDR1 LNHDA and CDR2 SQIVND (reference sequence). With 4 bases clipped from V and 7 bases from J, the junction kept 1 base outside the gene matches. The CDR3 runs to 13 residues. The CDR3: CASSTSGGNTQYF. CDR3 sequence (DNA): TGTGCCAGTAGTACTAGCGGGGGGAATACGCAGTATTTT.

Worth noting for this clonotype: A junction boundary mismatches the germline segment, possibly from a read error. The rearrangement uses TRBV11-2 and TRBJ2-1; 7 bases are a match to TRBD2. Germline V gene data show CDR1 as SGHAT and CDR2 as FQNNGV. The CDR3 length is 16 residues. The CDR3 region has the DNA TGTGCCCGCAGCCCAATCCGGGGGGAACCATACAATGAGCAGTTCTTC. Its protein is CARSPIRGEPYNEQFF.